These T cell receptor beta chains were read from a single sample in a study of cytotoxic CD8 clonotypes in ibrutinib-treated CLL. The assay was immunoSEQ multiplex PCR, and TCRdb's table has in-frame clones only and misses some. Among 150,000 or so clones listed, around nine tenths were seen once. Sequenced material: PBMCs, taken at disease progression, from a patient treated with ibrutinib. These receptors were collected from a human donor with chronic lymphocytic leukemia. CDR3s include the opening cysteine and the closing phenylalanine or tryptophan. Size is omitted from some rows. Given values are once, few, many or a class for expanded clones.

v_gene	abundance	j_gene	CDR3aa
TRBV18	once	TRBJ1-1	CASSWGTTEAFF
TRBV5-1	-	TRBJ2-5	CASSFPGTTQETQYF
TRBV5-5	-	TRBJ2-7	CASSYERGGRSYEQYF
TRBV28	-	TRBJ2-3	CASSPWTSGSSTDTQYF
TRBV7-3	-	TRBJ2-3	CASSPTSDTQYF
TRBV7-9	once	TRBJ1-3	CASSQAGTDFFSGNTIYF
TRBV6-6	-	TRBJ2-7	CASSSILAGLSYEQYF
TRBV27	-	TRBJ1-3	CASSLGLSGNTIYF
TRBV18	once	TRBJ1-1	CASSAGDTEAFF
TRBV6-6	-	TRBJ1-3	CASSYIGQSGNTIYF
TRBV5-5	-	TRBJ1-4	CASSWTGTAEKLFF